The 20 T cell receptor beta chains listed next were all sequenced from one sample in a study of blood T cell repertoires in COVID-19. Profiled with immunoSEQ multiplex PCR; TCRdb holds only in-frame clones, not every one. The data hold 140,000 to 150,000 clones, with roughly 89% observed a single time. The material sequenced was PBMCs or T cells enriched from blood (not recorded which). Every receptor here comes from a woman in her forties or fifties who had been exposed to COVID-19.

Only one count was recorded for this clone. The chain combines TRBV11-2 with TRBJ2-7, with 8 bases lining up with TRBD2. Germline CDR1 and CDR2: SGHAT and FQNNGV. The CDR3 runs to 13 residues. Trimming at V came to 3 bases and at J to 4 bases, leaving 2 bases not matched to a gene. The CDR3 protein is CASSFPGGYEQYF. CDR3 coding DNA: TGTGCCAGCAGCTTCCCGGGGGGGTACGAGCAGTACTTC.

As DNA, the CDR3 is TGTGCCAGCAGTTTGTCCACCGGGGGGATTGGGGGCGCCAGGATATACGAGCAGTACTTC. This gives the protein CASSLSTGGIGGARIYEQYF. The V gene is TRBV27, the J gene TRBJ2-7; D possibly corresponds to TRBD2 (7 bases). V lost 3 bases and J 4 bases, leaving 31 bases between the germline ends. This CDR3 contains 20 residues. The germline gives CDR1 MNHEY, CDR2 SMNVEV (reference sequence).

This chain connects TRBV7-2 to TRBJ2-5; no clear D. The V and J ends lost 1 base and 5 bases respectively, with 14 bases between them. Germline V gene data show CDR1 as SGHTA and CDR2 as FQGNSA. This CDR3 contains 15 residues. The CDR3 bases are TGTGCCAGCAGCTTAGGTCACCGCTACGGGGAGACCCAGTACTTC. This sequence encodes CASSLGHRYGETQYF.

This chain connects TRBV6-5 to TRBJ1-5; 7 positions match TRBD1. The junction had 3 bases not matched to a gene; V was cut back by 0 bases and J by 4 bases. The CDR3 contains 15 residues. The germline CDR1 and CDR2 sequences are MNHEY and SVGAGI. CDR3 in DNA: TGTGCCAGCAGTTACTCGGGACAGCGGAATCAGCCCCAGCATTTT. Its protein product is CASSYSGQRNQPQHF.

The chain combines TRBV9 with TRBJ2-7; TRBD2 matches 10 bases. The CDR3 has 16 amino acids. CDR1 and CDR2 (germline): SGDLS, YYNGEE. V trimming: 0 bases; J trimming: 3 bases; junction bases outside the gene matches: 6. CDR3 sequence (DNA): TGTGCCAGCAGCGTAGCGAGCGGGAGGGCCCTCTACGAGCAGTACTTC. Its translation is CASSVASGRALYEQYF.

The chain uses TRBV6-2 or TRBV6-3 and TRBJ2-5, with D unclear. The germline V and J ends were trimmed by 4 bases and 2 bases, with 5 bases remaining between them. Looked up from germline, CDR1 is MNHEY and CDR2 is SVGEGT. The CDR3 is 12 residues long. CDR3 protein: CASSFNQETQYF. The CDR3 bases are TGTGCCAGCAGTTTTAATCAAGAGACCCAGTACTTC.

The chain has TRBV2 and TRBJ2-1; maybe TRBD2 (6 bases). The CDR3 has 13 residues. The germline gives CDR1 SNHLY, CDR2 FYNNEI. The V end was cut by 2 bases, the J end by 4 bases, with 6 bases between. The chain's CDR3 is CASSERGYNEQFF. CDR3 sequence (DNA): TGTGCCAGCAGTGAACGGGGGTACAATGAGCAGTTCTTC.

This clone was recorded once. The rearrangement joins TRBV12-5 to TRBJ1-6; D is undetermined. The CDR3 covers 17 residues. The V end lost 1 base, the J end lost 6 bases, and 16 bases lay between the germline ends. The germline V gene has CDR1 LGHNT and CDR2 FRNRAP. CDR3 sequence: CASGLEVGADINSPLHF. The CDR3 DNA reads as TGTGCTAGTGGTTTGGAAGTGGGCGCAGATATTAATTCACCCCTCCACTTT.

This chain connects TRBV27 to TRBJ1-4; D remains ambiguous. Germline V lookup: CDR1 MNHEY, CDR2 SMNVEV (reference sequence). CDR3 length equals 16 residues. Trimming left V 6 bases short and J 0 bases short, with 14 bases between. The chain's CDR3 is CASRRGQWATNEKLFF. CDR3 bases: TGTGCCAGCAGACGGGGTCAATGGGCAACTAATGAAAAACTGTTTTTT.

This chain joins TRBV7-2 and TRBJ1-6; no definite D call. V was pared by 5 bases and J by 8 bases, with 13 bases between. Per the germline V gene, CDR1 is SGHTA and CDR2 is FQGNSA. The CDR3 covers 14 residues. In nucleotides, the CDR3 is TGTGCCAGCAGCCCAATCCGGGTAGATTCACCCCTCCACTTT. As protein: CASSPIRVDSPLHF.

V gene TRBV7-9 combines with J gene TRBJ2-7; 7 bases line up with TRBD2. CDR1 and CDR2 (germline): SEHNR, FQNEAQ (reference sequence). J lost 6 bases, V lost 5 bases, and 10 bases had no gene match. The length of the CDR3 is 14 residues. CDR3 protein: CASSLSGGRGEQYF. The CDR3 DNA reads as TGTGCCAGCAGCCTTTCGGGGGGACGGGGCGAGCAGTACTTC. The whole variable domain, filled in from reference TRBV7-9 and TRBJ2-7, reads DTGVSQNPRHKITKRGQNVTFRCDPISEHNRLYWYRQTLGQGPEFLTYFQNEAQLEKSRLLSDRFSAERPKGSFSTLEIQRTEQGDSAMYLCASSLSGGRGEQYFGPGTRLTVT.

The CDR3 loop reads CASSATLLNTGELFF. The CDR3 DNA reads TGTGCCAGTAGCGCGACACTTCTAAACACCGGGGAGCTGTTTTTT. The chain has TRBV19 and TRBJ2-2; D is uncertain. This CDR3 contains 15 residues. Germline CDR1 reads LNHDA; CDR2 reads SQIVND (reference sequence). The ends were cut back, 6 bases at V and 2 bases at J, with 13 bases in the middle.

The chain combines TRBV19 with TRBJ1-2, with TRBD1 as a possible D gene (6 bases). Trimming took off 7 bases at V and 4 bases at J, with 13 bases between the two ends. Germline V gene data show CDR1 as LNHDA and CDR2 as SQIVND (reference sequence). CDR3 length equals 13 residues. CDR3 nucleotide sequence: TGTGCCAGTACCAGACAGGAGTCCTATGGCTACACCTTC. Translation: CASTRQESYGYTF.

The rearrangement links TRBV4-3 to TRBJ2-1; 11 positions match TRBD2. V gave up 1 base and J gave up 2 bases; unmatched junction bases: 4. The CDR3 is made up of 17 amino acids. CDR1 is LGHNA and CDR2 is YSLEER in the germline V gene. CDR3 residues: CASSQVAGGWAYNEQFF. CDR3 DNA sequence: TGCGCCAGCAGCCAAGTAGCGGGAGGGTGGGCCTACAATGAGCAGTTCTTC.

The chain couples TRBV25-1 to TRBJ2-7; possible D gene TRBD2, 5 bases. The CDR3 spans 11 residues. CDR1 and CDR2 from the germline V gene are MGHDK and SYGVNS. V gave up 6 bases and J gave up 5 bases, with 8 bases separating them. The CDR3 DNA reads TGTGCCAGCAGGAGGGTCCACGAGCAGTACTTC. This codes for CASRRVHEQYF.

This sequence joins TRBV5-6 and TRBJ1-3; D remains unclear. Germline V gene sequence: CDR1 SGHDT, CDR2 YYEEEE. V was clipped by 4 bases and J by 3 bases, with 11 bases between them. The CDR3 extends over 14 amino acids. CDR3 region: CASSPVGDGNTIYF. CDR3 coding DNA: TGTGCCAGCAGCCCGGTGGGCGATGGAAACACCATATATTTT.

This clone was found once. The chain recombines TRBV6-1 with TRBJ1-2; D perhaps matches TRBD1 (5 bases). The CDR3 length is 13 residues. The germline gives CDR1 MNHNS, CDR2 SASEGT. V lost 2 bases, J lost 2 bases, and 6 bases lay in between. The CDR3 DNA reads TGTGCCAGCAGTGAACAGGGAAACTATGGCTACACCTTC. This encodes CASSEQGNYGYTF.

CDR3 coding DNA: TGTGCCAGCAGCGTAGGGACTGGACAAGAGACCCAGTACTTC. Translation: CASSVGTGQETQYF. The J gene is TRBJ2-5, the V gene TRBV9, with a weak D call TRBD2 (5 bases). Germline CDR1 is SGDLS and CDR2 is YYNGEE. The CDR3 has 14 amino acids. V lost 0 bases and J 2 bases, leaving 8 bases between the germline ends.

This sequence joins TRBV12-3 or TRBV12-4 and TRBJ2-2; D is unresolved. Trimming stripped 7 bases from V and 5 bases from J, with 8 bases between. This CDR3 region has 12 residues. As DNA, the CDR3 is TGTGCCAGCACCCCACGGACCGGGGAGCTGTTTTTT. Encoded protein: CASTPRTGELFF.

V and J are TRBV9 and TRBJ2-5; weak D call: TRBD1 (5 bases). The CDR3 loop spans 16 amino acids. Germline V lookup: CDR1 SGDLS, CDR2 YYNGEE. V was clipped by 0 bases and J by 7 bases, with 19 bases between them. DNA for the CDR3: TGTGCCAGCAGCGTAGAGTCGCAGGGTCCCTTAGGGACCCAGTACTTC. Amino acid sequence: CASSVESQGPLGTQYF. The variable domain in full, completed from reference TRBV9 and TRBJ2-5, reads DSGVTQTPKHLITATGQRVTLRCSPRSGDLSVYWYQQSLDQGLQFLIQYYNGEERAKGNILERFSAQQFPDLHSELNLSSLELGDSALYFCASSVESQGPLGTQYFGPGTRLLVL.